These 25 T cell receptor beta chains originate from one sample sequenced in a study of blood T cell repertoires in COVID-19. Sequenced by immunoSEQ multiplex PCR; TCRdb stores in-frame clones only, minus some. The sample carries a few hundred thousand clones, around 89% recorded once. Input material: peripheral blood. Source of these receptors: a woman in her thirties with COVID-19, enrolled during active disease.

The chain recombines TRBV18 with TRBJ1-1; D unresolved. Germline CDR1 KGHSH, CDR2 LQKENI. The ends were cut back, 6 bases at V and 4 bases at J, with 15 bases in the middle. The CDR3 runs 14 residues. Written as DNA, the CDR3 is TGTGCCAGCTCCCCCGTGGAGCCGAGCACTGAAGCTTTCTTT. Translating it yields CASSPVEPSTEAFF. The whole variable domain, remainder taken from reference TRBV18 and TRBJ1-1, is NAGVMQNPRHLVRRRGQEARLRCSPMKGHSHVYWYRQLPEEGLKFMVYLQKENIIDESGMPKERFSAEFPKEGPSILRIQQVVRGDSAAYFCASSPVEPSTEAFFGQGTRLTVV.

CDR3 amino acids: CASSTGTSVHNEQFF. The CDR3 bases are TGTGCCAGTAGTACCGGGACTAGCGTTCACAATGAGCAGTTCTTC. The V gene is TRBV19, the J gene TRBJ2-1; 10 positions agree with TRBD2. With 4 bases clipped from V and 5 bases from J, the junction kept 5 bases outside the gene matches. The V gene's germline CDR1 is LNHDA and CDR2 SQIVND (reference sequence). This CDR3 is 15 amino acids long.

The chain uses TRBV6-1 and TRBJ1-6; the D gene is possibly TRBD1 (5 bases). The CDR3 covers 16 residues. Germline loops: CDR1 MNHNS, CDR2 SASEGT. V was clipped by 2 bases and J by 4 bases, with 12 bases between them. The CDR3 DNA reads as TGTGCCAGCAGTGAATCAAGGGGCTATTATAATTCACCCCTCCACTTT. Translating gives CASSESRGYYNSPLHF.

Comments on this clone: At the DNA level, this CDR3 is encoded by other sequences in the same sample as well. The rearrangement links TRBV5-4 to TRBJ1-6; no clear D. Germline V gene data show CDR1 as SGHNT and CDR2 as YYREEE (reference sequence). This CDR3 has 12 residues. Trimming cost V 0 bases and J 13 bases, with 8 bases left between them. CDR3 in DNA: TGTGCCAGCAGCTTGGATAGTTCTCCCCTCCACTTT. It specifies CASSLDSSPLHF.

This clone was found once. The chain employs TRBV3-1 (or the pseudogene TRBV3-2) and TRBJ1-2, with D perhaps TRBD1 (6 bases). The CDR3 totals 16 residues. The germline V and J ends were trimmed by 1 base and 4 bases, with 16 bases remaining between them. Germline values: CDR1 LGHDT, CDR2 YNNKEL (reference sequence). The CDR3 coding sequence is TGTGCCAGCAGCCAAGGCCTTAGGGGGGGCGGCTATGGCTACACCTTC. Translation: CASSQGLRGGGYGYTF.

The gene calls are TRBV7-8 and TRBJ2-7; 7 bases fit TRBD1. Germline values: CDR1 SGHVS, CDR2 FQNEAQ. V lost 1 base to trimming and J lost 1 base; unmatched junction nucleotides: 10. CDR3 length equals 17 residues. The CDR3 is CASSLVYQGVLSYEQYV. The CDR3 bases are TGTGCCAGCAGCTTAGTGTACCAGGGGGTATTGTCCTACGAGCAGTACGTC.

The CDR3 DNA reads as TGTGCCAGCAGTAGAGGGACAGGGACTTCCTACAATGAGCAGTTCTTC. Protein sequence: CASSRGTGTSYNEQFF. The J gene is TRBJ2-1, the V gene TRBV6-6; the match to TRBD1 covers 9 bases. The V and J ends lost 5 bases and 1 base, in that order; junction bases with no gene match: 6. CDR3 length: 16 amino acids. Per germline, CDR1 MNHNY and CDR2 SVGAGI (reference sequence).

The gene calls are TRBV6-5 and TRBJ1-3; D not certain. Between the trimmed V and J ends, which lost 6 bases and 0 bases, there was a span of 12 bases. In germline, CDR1 is MNHEY, CDR2 SVGAGI. This CDR3 contains 15 residues. The CDR3 DNA sequence: TGTGCCAGCAGCCTTCAAACGGGCTCTGGAAACACCATATATTTT. Translation: CASSLQTGSGNTIYF.

Only one count was recorded for this clone. The chain's CDR3 is CASRIRTSGSYEQYV. The CDR3 nucleotides read TGTGCCAGCAGGATTCGGACTAGCGGTTCCTACGAGCAGTACGTC. This chain connects TRBV6-6 to TRBJ2-7; TRBD2 aligns across 10 bases. The ends lost 6 bases at V and 1 base at J; junction bases unmatched: 6. The CDR3 spans 15 residues. CDR1 and CDR2 from the germline V gene are MNHNY and SVGAGI (reference sequence).

This clone has just a few counts. The gene calls are TRBV6-1 and TRBJ1-1, with D possibly TRBD1 on 5 matching bases. This CDR3 has 16 amino acids. Germline V gene data show CDR1 as MNHNS and CDR2 as SASEGT. With 4 bases removed from V and 2 bases from J, the gap between germline ends came to 17 bases. Here the CDR3 reads CASSAPGGRANTEAFF. The CDR3 bases are TGTGCCAGCAGTGCCCCCGGTGGCAGGGCAAACACTGAAGCTTTCTTT.

This chain connects TRBV7-2 to TRBJ1-1; weak D call: TRBD1 (5 bases). The CDR3 runs to 13 residues. V was trimmed by 3 bases and J by 7 bases, leaving 12 bases between them. Germline assignment: CDR1 SGHTA and CDR2 FQGNSA. The chain's CDR3 is CASSFFQGVEAFF. CDR3 bases: TGTGCCAGCAGCTTTTTCCAGGGTGTTGAAGCTTTCTTT.

This chain joins TRBV6-5 and TRBJ2-7, with 7 bases identical to TRBD2. The ends lost 6 bases at V and 3 bases at J; junction bases unmatched: 8. The CDR3 is made up of 14 amino acids. Germline CDR1 is MNHEY and CDR2 is SVGAGI. CDR3 amino acids: CASSLQRGRYEQYF. The CDR3 DNA reads as TGTGCCAGCAGCCTTCAGCGGGGCCGCTACGAGCAGTACTTC.

This clone was seen a single time. The rearrangement links TRBV18 to TRBJ1-5; 9 bases are shared with TRBD1. This CDR3 is 14 amino acids long. Germline lookup yields CDR1 KGHSH and CDR2 LQKENI. V dropped 6 bases and J dropped 11; count of bases not matched to a gene: 11. Written as DNA, the CDR3 is TGTGCCAGCTCCCCGGGACAGGGAGGTAGGGCCCAGCATTTT. Translating gives CASSPGQGGRAQHF.

J is TRBJ2-2 and V is TRBV5-5; 7 positions match TRBD1. Germline CDR1 SGHKS, CDR2 YYEKEE (reference sequence). The CDR3 is 15 residues long. The junction had 2 bases not matched to a gene; V was cut back by 2 bases and J by 1 base. The CDR3 spells CASSFGTENTGELFF. CDR3 DNA sequence: TGTGCCAGCAGCTTTGGGACAGAGAACACCGGGGAGCTGTTTTTT.

This chain joins TRBV6-2 or TRBV6-3 and TRBJ1-4; D might be TRBD1 (6 bases). Germline lookup yields CDR1 MNHEY and CDR2 SVGEGT. Trimming shortened V by 5 bases and J by 7 bases, and 17 bases separated the two germline ends. This CDR3 comprises 15 residues. The CDR3 loop reads CASSEDSSGGEKLFF. Here the CDR3 DNA reads TGTGCCAGCAGTGAGGACAGCTCGGGGGGTGAAAAACTGTTTTTT.

The J gene is TRBJ1-2, the V gene TRBV4-1; D gene ambiguous. Germline lookup yields CDR1 MGHRA and CDR2 YSYEKL. CDR3 length: 17 residues. V was cut by 0 bases and J by 4 bases, with 18 bases left in between. The CDR3 loop reads CASSQEGRRSGLYGYTF. CDR3 coding DNA: TGCGCCAGCAGCCAAGAAGGAAGGAGGAGCGGTCTCTATGGCTACACCTTC.

The chain couples TRBV28 to TRBJ1-4, with D maybe TRBD1 (6 bases). Germline CDR1 reads MDHEN; CDR2 reads SYDVKM. Trimming pared 5 bases from V and 7 bases from J, leaving 14 bases between. The CDR3 loop spans 14 amino acids. The CDR3 DNA reads TGTGCCAGCAGTCCCGGTAACAGGGTTGAAAAACTGTTTTTT. It yields the protein CASSPGNRVEKLFF.

J is TRBJ1-5 and V is TRBV4-2, with D possibly being TRBD1 (6 bases). Per the germline V gene, CDR1 is LGHNA and CDR2 is YNFKEQ. The CDR3 totals 15 residues. V dropped 1 base and J dropped 6 bases, with 13 bases sitting between them. CDR3: CASSQGVGALQPQHF. CDR3 DNA sequence: TGTGCCAGCAGCCAAGGGGTGGGGGCCCTTCAGCCCCAGCATTTT.

The J gene is TRBJ1-1, the V gene TRBV4-3, with D perhaps TRBD1 (5 bases). Germline V gives CDR1 LGHNA, CDR2 YSLEER. The CDR3 runs 17 residues. Trimming removed 0 bases at V and 4 bases at J, with 18 bases between. In DNA form, the CDR3 reads TGCGCCAGCAGCCAAGATACAGGCCGGGCGGGGATCACTGAAGCTTTCTTT. The encoded protein is CASSQDTGRAGITEAFF.

The chain uses TRBV18 and TRBJ1-6, with no clear D. The V end was cut by 0 bases, the J end by 0 bases, with 9 bases between. CDR3 length: 17 residues. The germline V gene has CDR1 KGHSH and CDR2 LQKENI. The CDR3 sequence: CASSPPPEGSYNSPLHF. In nucleotides, the CDR3 is TGTGCCAGCTCACCACCGCCGGAGGGCTCCTATAATTCACCCCTCCACTTT.

This chain joins TRBV19 and TRBJ1-2, with D possibly matching TRBD1 (5 bases). Germline V gene data show CDR1 as LNHDA and CDR2 as SQIVND (reference sequence). There are 10 residues in the CDR3. CDR3 DNA sequence: TGTGCTTGGGGCCGGTATGGCTACACCTTC. Amino acids: CAWGRYGYTF.

This chain uses TRBV19 with TRBJ2-5, with 8 bases fitting TRBD1. Trimming cost V 5 bases and J 4 bases; bases outside gene matches: 12. This CDR3 is built from 16 residues. Germline loops: CDR1 LNHDA, CDR2 SQIVND (reference sequence). In nucleotides, the CDR3 is TGTGCCAGTAGTCCGTACAGGGGGAGAGTTTCAGAGACCCAGTACTTC. As protein: CASSPYRGRVSETQYF.

This rearrangement joins TRBV24-1 to TRBJ2-2; TRBD1 agrees at 7 bases. V gave up 4 bases and J gave up 5 bases; unmatched junction bases: 6. Per the germline V gene, CDR1 is KGHDR and CDR2 is SFDVKD. The CDR3 covers 15 residues. CDR3 sequence (DNA): TGTGCCACCAGTGACCCGGGGACAGAGACCGGGGAGCTGTTTTTT. This encodes CATSDPGTETGELFF.

A few counts support this clone. V gene TRBV4-1 combines with J gene TRBJ2-3, with 8 bases lining up with TRBD1. This CDR3 is built from 18 residues. V shed 2 bases, J shed 2 bases, and the junction held 12 bases outside the gene matches. Germline V gene lookup returns CDR1 MGHRA and CDR2 YSYEKL. The CDR3 protein is CASSQRPTGVRTTDTQYF. The CDR3 bases are TGCGCCAGCAGCCAAAGACCGACAGGGGTGAGGACCACAGATACGCAGTATTTT.

This clone was observed a few times. The chain uses TRBV4-1 and TRBJ1-1; possible D gene TRBD1, 5 bases. Trimming stripped 4 bases from V and 5 bases from J, with 17 bases between. Germline CDR1 and CDR2: MGHRA and YSYEKL. The CDR3 runs to 15 residues. CDR3 loop: CASSPGGGRRTEAFF. CDR3 in DNA: TGCGCCAGCAGCCCCGGCGGGGGACGTAGGACTGAAGCTTTCTTT.